The present TCR beta chain was sequenced within a study of T cell responses to AZD1222 COVID-19 vaccine. Notes on this clone: Its target is unknown.

Samples with a second dose at about 4 or about 12 weeks were pooled together. Germline CDR1 is PRHDT and CDR2 is FYEKMQ (reference sequence). The CDR3 totals 15 residues. V was trimmed by 1 base and J by 0 bases, leaving 7 bases between them. Method: immunoSEQ multiplex PCR; TCRdb's copy keeps in-frame clones and lacks some. Of 150,000 or so clones in the sample, roughly 92% were seen once. Overall study results and limits: Targeting of unmutated variant regions was reportedly seen in nearly half of spike-specific TCRs. Regions 160-218 and 743-854 held dominance among vaccine-associated CD4 TCRs, which spanned spike. Most donors were white British and more were female, and clonal diversity was possibly underestimated.

The clonotype originates from an adult who received the AZD1222 COVID-19 vaccine. Material: peripheral blood, obtained 28 days after the second AZD1222 dose. The chain combines TRBV13 with TRBJ1-3, with unresolved D. The CDR3 bases are TGTGCCAGCAGCTTAGACAGAACCTCTGGAAACACCATATATTTT. Its translation is CASSLDRTSGNTIYF.